Following are 14 T cell receptor beta chains from one sample sequenced in a study of early T cells in non-severe SARS-CoV-2 infection. TCRdb re-called the 5' RACE reads through MiXCR, storing one row per CDR3 protein. The data show tens of thousands of distinct CDR3 sequences, about 4.3% seen once. The specimen comprised whole blood, sampled at baseline. The source of these receptors is an adult who was a healthcare worker with PCR-confirmed SARS-CoV-2 infection or an uninfected control (not recorded which).

This clonotype occurred many times. CDR3 residues: CASSRSEGRPEQYF. The CDR3 coding sequence is TGTGCCAGCAGCCGTTCGGAGGGACGGCCCGAGCAGTACTTC. V and J are TRBV6-2 or TRBV6-3 and TRBJ2-7; D is perhaps TRBD2 (6 bases). The germline V gene encodes CDR1 MNHEY and CDR2 SVGEGT. V was clipped by 6 bases and J by 6 bases, with 18 bases between them. The CDR3 has 14 amino acids.

This sequence joins TRBV27 and TRBJ2-2, with D perhaps given as TRBD1 or TRBD2 (6 bases each). Trimming stripped 1 base from V and 4 bases from J, with 10 bases between. The CDR3 is 15 amino acids. CDR1 is MNHEY and CDR2 is SMNVEV in the germline V gene (reference sequence). The DNA of the CDR3 is TGTGCCAGCAGTTTATGGGGGGCCAGCACCGGGGAGCTGTTTTTT. This translates into CASSLWGASTGELFF.

This clonotype was seen ten or more times. This sequence joins TRBV2 and TRBJ1-2; D call uncertain. The CDR3 is 12 residues long. Germline CDR1 and CDR2: SNHLY and FYNNEI. V lost 7 bases, J lost 0 bases, and 6 bases lay in between. CDR3 region: CASKIANYGYTF. The CDR3, as DNA: TGTGCCAGCAAGATCGCTAACTATGGCTACACCTTC.

This clonotype was observed at least ten times. The rearrangement uses TRBV4-3 and TRBJ2-5; D gene unclear. V gave up 0 bases and J gave up 2 bases, with 10 bases separating them. The CDR3 length is 15 residues. Germline lookup yields CDR1 LGHNA and CDR2 YSLEER. This chain's CDR3 is CASSQDKTFQETQYF. The CDR3 DNA reads TGCGCCAGCAGCCAAGATAAGACTTTTCAAGAGACCCAGTACTTC.

This clonotype appeared many times. The V gene is TRBV7-9, the J gene TRBJ2-1, with D unclear. The CDR3 has 16 amino acids. Germline V gene sequence: CDR1 SEHNR, CDR2 FQNEAQ (reference sequence). The ends were cut back, 3 bases at V and 0 bases at J, with 12 bases in the middle. DNA for the CDR3: TGTGCCAGCAGCTTTCCCGGGCAGAGCTCCTACAATGAGCAGTTCTTC. It encodes CASSFPGQSSYNEQFF.

Many counts were recorded for this clonotype. This sequence joins TRBV6-6 and TRBJ2-3, with 10 nucleotides matching TRBD2. After removal of 5 bases from V and 6 bases from J, the junction contained 11 bases not matched to a gene. The V gene's germline CDR1 is MNHNY and CDR2 SVGAGI (reference sequence). The length of the CDR3 is 16 residues. In DNA, the CDR3 is TGTGCCAGCAGTATTCCACAAGCGGGGGGGGTTGATACGCAGTATTTT. Its translation is CASSIPQAGGVDTQYF.

This clonotype was seen many times. V usage is TRBV29-1 and J usage is TRBJ1-6; tentative D call: TRBD1 (6 bases). The CDR3 has 13 amino acids. Germline-derived CDR1 and CDR2 are SQVTM and ANQGSEA. V dropped 4 bases and J dropped 9 bases, with 13 bases sitting between them. The CDR3 sequence: CSVATGGGSPLHF. As DNA, the CDR3 is TGCAGCGTTGCGACAGGCGGGGGTTCACCCCTCCACTTT. The full variable domain, completed using reference TRBV29-1 and TRBJ1-6, is SAVISQKPSRDICQRGTSLTIQCQVDSQVTMMFWYRQQPGQSLTLIATANQGSEATYESGFVIDKFPISRPNLTFSTLTVSNMSPEDSSIYLCSVATGGGSPLHFGNGTRLTVT.

This clonotype occurred many times. The chain couples TRBV6-2 or TRBV6-3 to TRBJ1-1, with a weak D call TRBD1 (5 bases). Trimming took off 5 bases at V and 1 base at J, with 17 bases between the two ends. The CDR3 consists of 16 residues. Per the germline V gene, CDR1 is MNHEY and CDR2 is SVGEGT. The CDR3 loop is CASSPDYDGTNTEAFF. DNA of the CDR3: TGTGCCAGCAGTCCCGATTACGACGGGACGAACACTGAAGCTTTCTTT.

This clonotype occurred many times. The rearrangement joins TRBV6-6 to TRBJ2-7; D perhaps matches TRBD1 (6 bases). The V gene's germline CDR1 is MNHNY and CDR2 SVGAGI (reference sequence). This CDR3 has 13 residues. The ends were cut back, 6 bases at V and 5 bases at J, with 14 bases in the middle. The CDR3 region is CASSRDTFDEQYF. The CDR3 nucleotides are TGTGCCAGCAGCCGGGACACCTTTGACGAGCAGTACTTC.

The chain is built from TRBV18 and TRBJ2-2; a possible D gene is TRBD2 (5 bases). CDR3 length: 15 amino acids. Germline V gives CDR1 KGHSH, CDR2 LQKENI. Trimming took 2 bases from V and 6 from J, leaving 13 bases between them. CDR3 loop: CASSPSSSWSGELFF. The CDR3 DNA follows: TGTGCCAGCTCACCATCCTCTAGCTGGTCCGGGGAGCTGTTTTTT.

This clonotype was seen many times. The J gene is TRBJ1-5, the V gene TRBV2; a possible D gene is TRBD1 (5 bases). This CDR3 region has 14 residues. Trimming pared 3 bases from V and 6 bases from J, leaving 12 bases between. Looked up from germline, CDR1 is SNHLY and CDR2 is FYNNEI. The CDR3 loop reads CASSDSGTSQPQHF. DNA for the CDR3: TGTGCCAGCAGTGATTCCGGGACGAGTCAGCCCCAGCATTTT.

This clonotype was detected many times. The V call is TRBV7-3, the J call TRBJ2-5; D is unresolved. Germline lookup yields CDR1 SGHTA and CDR2 FQGTGA. The V end lost 3 bases, the J end lost 5 bases, and 10 bases lay between the germline ends. The CDR3 sequence is 13 residues long. The CDR3 loop reads CASSLTVGETQYF. Written as DNA, the CDR3 is TGTGCCAGCAGCTTGACCGTCGGGGAGACCCAGTACTTC.

This clonotype was seen ten or more times. The CDR3, as DNA: TGTGCCAGCAGCAGAGCCGGGACAGTGGGCACTGAAGCTTTCTTT. Protein: CASSRAGTVGTEAFF. The chain couples TRBV5-4 to TRBJ1-1; TRBD1 matches at 7 bases. Germline loops: CDR1 SGHNT, CDR2 YYREEE (reference sequence). This CDR3 spans 15 amino acids. V lost 4 bases and J lost 4; bases outside the gene matches: 10.

This clonotype showed up many times. The genes are TRBV7-2 and TRBJ2-1; a weak D match, TRBD1 (5 bases). Trimming left V 1 base short and J 6 bases short, with 10 bases between. Germline V lookup: CDR1 SGHTA, CDR2 FQGNSA. The CDR3 consists of 14 residues. CDR3 coding DNA: TGTGCCAGCAGCTTAGATCAGGGTGGCAATGAGCAGTTCTTC. This codes for CASSLDQGGNEQFF.